The rows below give T cell receptor beta chains drawn from one sample of a study of blood T cell repertoires in COVID-19. Assay: immunoSEQ multiplex PCR; the TCRdb copy retains only in-frame clones and omits some. The sample consists of 300,000 or so clones, around four fifths of them appearing once. Sample: peripheral blood. The receptor source for this set is a woman aged 50 to 60 with active or convalescent COVID-19. CDR3s include the opening cysteine and the closing phenylalanine or tryptophan. D genes are given only for firm matches. The size of a clone is reported for some rows only, either as once, few or many, or as a class for expanded clones.

v_call	clone_size	d_call	j_call	cdr3_nt	cdr3_aa
TRBV2	once	NA	TRBJ1-6	TGTGCCAGCATACCCAACGGTAATTCACCCCTCCACTTT	CASIPNGNSPLHF
TRBV2	NA	NA	TRBJ2-7	TGTGCCAGCAGTGAAGCTCAGGCCGGAGGGGGGGCGGGCGGCAACGAGCAGTACTTC	CASSEAQAGGGAGGNEQYF
TRBV19	NA	NA	TRBJ2-5	TGTGCCAGTAGTATAGGGGCCCAAGGCCAAGAGACCCAGTACTTC	CASSIGAQGQETQYF
TRBV7-6	NA	TRBD2	TRBJ2-1	TGTGCCAGCAGCCAAACGACTAGCGGGAGTCGGAATGAGCAGTTCTTC	CASSQTTSGSRNEQFF
TRBV5-6	NA	NA	TRBJ1-2	TGTGCCAGCAGCTTGGTCTTATCCAGGTACTATGGCTACACCTTC	CASSLVLSRYYGYTF
TRBV28	NA	NA	TRBJ2-7	TGTGCCAGCAGTTTGCGGCAGGGCTTTCTGGACGAGCAGTACTTC	CASSLRQGFLDEQYF
TRBV14	NA	NA	TRBJ2-7	TGTGCCAGCAGCCAAGAAGTCAGGGCAATGAGATACGAGCAGTACTTC	CASSQEVRAMRYEQYF
TRBV20-1	NA	TRBD2	TRBJ2-1	TGCAGTGCTAGTAAGCGCGGGAGTACCTACAATGAGCAGTTCTTC	CSASKRGSTYNEQFF
TRBV11-3	many	NA	TRBJ2-2	TGTGCCAGCAGCTTAGTGGCTGAGAACACCGGGGAGCTGTTTTTT	CASSLVAENTGELFF
TRBV7-8	NA	NA	TRBJ2-1	TGTGCCATCGGTTTCAATGAGCAGTTCTTC	CAIGFNEQFF
TRBV28	NA	TRBD1	TRBJ2-7	TGTGCCACCGACAGGGGCTCCTACGAGCAGTACTTC	CATDRGSYEQYF
TRBV5-6	NA	TRBD1	TRBJ2-7	TGTGCCAGCAGTCCCGGCTGGGGGACAGGGGGCGGCGAGCAGTACTTC	CASSPGWGTGGGEQYF
TRBV18	NA	NA	TRBJ1-3	TGTGCCAGCTCACCTCCCACGGGGGAGAACACCATATATTTT	CASSPPTGENTIYF
TRBV4-1	NA	TRBD1	TRBJ1-6	TGCGCCAGCAGCCATCCGGGACAGGGGAGTTCACCCCTCCACTTT	CASSHPGQGSSPLHF
TRBV27	NA	TRBD1	TRBJ1-1	TGTGCCAGCAGGTTAGACAGGGGTAGAACTGAAGCTTTCTTT	CASRLDRGRTEAFF
TRBV30	NA	NA	TRBJ1-1	TGTGCCTGGACCCTGCGGGGGGCGCAGGTCACTGAAGCTTTCTTT	CAWTLRGAQVTEAFF
TRBV5-4	NA	TRBD1	TRBJ2-5	TGTGCCAGCAGCCTAGGGACAGGCGGTGGGGAGACCCAGTACTTC	CASSLGTGGGETQYF
TRBV19	NA	NA	TRBJ2-2	TGTGCCAGTAGTACACAGGGGAACACCGGGGAGCTGTTTTTT	CASSTQGNTGELFF
TRBV19	NA	NA	TRBJ2-1	TGTGCCAGTAGTACACCGTTTGTCAGGGCCGGTGAGCAGTTCTTC	CASSTPFVRAGEQFF
TRBV28	NA	TRBD2	TRBJ2-2	TGTGCCAGCAGTTTAACTAGCGGGAACACCGGGGAGCTGTTTTTT	CASSLTSGNTGELFF
TRBV10-1	few	NA	TRBJ1-2	TGCGCCAGCAGTGAGTCATGCAGGTCCGATGGCTACACCTTC	CASSESCRSDGYTF
TRBV28	NA	NA	TRBJ2-7	TGTGCCAGCAGTCCGCAGGGACTCCCCTACGAGCAGTACTTC	CASSPQGLPYEQYF
TRBV7-9	once	TRBD1	TRBJ1-2	TGTGCCAGCACCGACAGGGGAGAAAGGGATGGCTACACCTTC	CASTDRGERDGYTF
TRBV9	once	TRBD2	TRBJ2-7	TGTGCCAGCAGCGTAGGGACTAGCGGGAGATACGAGCAGTACTTC	CASSVGTSGRYEQYF
TRBV5-4	once	TRBD2	TRBJ2-5	TGTGCCAGCAGCTTGGAACTAGCGGGAGTACGAGAGACCCAGTACTTC	CASSLELAGVRETQYF
TRBV19	NA	NA	TRBJ2-3	TGTGCCAGTAGTAGGTTGAGGACAGATACGCAGTATTTT	CASSRLRTDTQYF